One and the same sample provided the 6 T cell receptor beta chains below, sequenced in a study of OX40 agonist ivuxolimab in advanced cancers. The protocol was immunoSEQ multiplex PCR, while the TCRdb copy is restricted to in-frame clones and leaves out a portion. This table holds 20,000 to 30,000 clones, approximately 90% found once. This material consisted of CD4+ or CD8+ T cells sorted from blood, taken in a trial of the OX40 agonist ivuxolimab. The receptors derive from an adult with an advanced solid tumor such as melanoma, head and neck, liver or kidney cancer.

CDR3 protein: CAWSGWDRRYLNYGYTF. CDR3 coding DNA: TGTGCCTGGAGTGGTTGGGACAGGAGATACCTTAACTATGGCTACACCTTC. The chain employs TRBV30 and TRBJ1-2; TRBD1 matches at 8 bases. V gave up 1 base and J gave up 1 base; unmatched junction bases: 11. CDR1 GTSNPN and CDR2 SVGIG come from the germline V gene (reference sequence). The CDR3 extends over 17 amino acids.

V gene TRBV9 combines with J gene TRBJ2-1, with 8 bases that match TRBD2. V was clipped by 3 bases and J by 2 bases; unmatched bases: 4. The length of the CDR3 is 15 residues. Per germline, CDR1 SGDLS and CDR2 YYNGEE. The CDR3 coding sequence is TGTGCCAGCAGCGCGAGCGGGAGTGCCTACAATGAGCAGTTCTTC. It encodes CASSASGSAYNEQFF.

This chain uses TRBV4-3 with TRBJ2-6; D gene unclear. Germline V CDR1 and CDR2: LGHNA, YSLEER. The CDR3 contains 15 residues. Trimming cost V 1 base and J 0 bases, with 4 bases left between them. CDR3: CASSQGNSGANVLTF. CDR3 in DNA: TGCGCCAGCAGCCAAGGGAACTCTGGGGCCAACGTCCTGACTTTC.

The chain carries TRBV5-1 and TRBJ2-1; 14 nucleotides agree with TRBD2. From germline, CDR1 is SGHRS and CDR2 YFSETQ. The CDR3 sequence is 16 residues long. V was pared by 4 bases and J by 4 bases, with 4 bases of the junction left unmatched. This chain's CDR3 is CASSEGLAGAYNEQFF. The CDR3 DNA sequence: TGCGCCAGCAGCGAGGGACTAGCGGGAGCATACAATGAGCAGTTCTTC. The full variable domain, completed using reference TRBV5-1 and TRBJ2-1, is KAGVTQTPRYLIKTRGQQVTLSCSPISGHRSVSWYQQTPGQGLQFLFEYFSETQRNKGNFPGRFSGRQFSNSRSEMNVSTLELGDSALYLCASSEGLAGAYNEQFFGPGTRLTVL.

The chain joins TRBV25-1 to TRBJ1-5, with D unclear. Germline V gene lookup returns CDR1 MGHDK and CDR2 SYGVNS. V lost 2 bases, J lost 4 bases, and 9 bases lay in between. The CDR3 covers 14 residues. In DNA, the CDR3 is TGTGCCAGCAGTGAAGGGTCGGGAAATCAGCCCCAGCATTTT. Amino acid sequence: CASSEGSGNQPQHF.

This clone has only one observation. The V gene is TRBV27, the J gene TRBJ2-7, with 8 bases identical to TRBD2. Trimming cost V 6 bases and J 9 bases; bases outside gene matches: 7. Germline lookup yields CDR1 MNHEY and CDR2 SMNVEV (reference sequence). This CDR3 contains 12 residues. The CDR3 nucleotides are TGTGCCAGCAGAAATATAGCGGGGCGGCAGTACTTC. It translates to CASRNIAGRQYF.